The 8 T cell receptor beta chains listed next were all sequenced from one sample in a study of T cells after yellow fever vaccination. TCRdb used MiXCR to reprocess the 5' RACE reads, holding one entry per CDR3 protein. The sample includes about 360,000 distinct CDR3 sequences, 6.2% of them seen just once. The sequencing used PBMCs, collected 5 days after the yellow fever booster vaccination. Every receptor here comes from a man under 40 who received the YFV17D yellow fever vaccine.

A few counts support this clonotype. CDR3 residues: CASHMGRGGADTQYF. For the CDR3, the DNA is TGTGCCAGCCATATGGGGAGAGGGGGGGCAGATACGCAGTATTTT. The chain couples TRBV6-1 to TRBJ2-3; tentative D call: TRBD2 (7 bases). Trimming cost V 8 bases and J 4 bases, with 19 bases left between them. Germline CDR1 and CDR2: MNHNS and SASEGT. This CDR3 has 15 residues.

This clonotype occurred a few times. The genes are TRBV7-6 and TRBJ2-5; TRBD2 matches 7 bases. CDR1 and CDR2 from the germline V gene are SGHVS and FNYEAQ. V was clipped by 5 bases and J by 4 bases; unmatched bases: 10. This CDR3 is 15 amino acids long. The CDR3 loop is CASSPRSGGGETQYF. Here the CDR3 DNA reads TGTGCCAGCAGCCCGAGGTCGGGGGGTGGAGAGACCCAGTACTTC. Variable domain in full (rest from reference TRBV7-6 and TRBJ2-5): GAGVSQSPRYKVTKRGQDVALRCDPISGHVSLYWYRQALGQGPEFLTYFNYEAQQDKSGLPNDRFSAERPEGSISTLTIQRTEQRDSAMYRCASSPRSGGGETQYFGPGTRLLVL.

This clonotype has only a few counts. The chain is built from TRBV10-3 and TRBJ2-3; D may be TRBD1 (6 bases). Germline-derived CDR1 and CDR2 are ENHRY and SYGVKD. The CDR3 is 13 residues long. Trimming left V 6 bases short and J 3 bases short, with 10 bases between. CDR3 in DNA: TGTGCCATCAGAGGACAGCCAACAGATACGCAGTATTTT. Translating gives CAIRGQPTDTQYF.

This clonotype appeared many times. The chain has TRBV27 and TRBJ2-3; D unclear. V was cut by 3 bases and J by 0 bases, with 10 bases left in between. The CDR3 runs to 15 residues. Germline CDR1 MNHEY, CDR2 SMNVEV (reference sequence). This chain's CDR3 is CASSFYRSSTDTQYF. CDR3 bases: TGTGCCAGCAGTTTTTATCGGTCAAGCACAGATACGCAGTATTTT.

The chain couples TRBV6-2 or TRBV6-3 to TRBJ2-7; D is perhaps TRBD1 or TRBD2 (5 bases each). The CDR3 loop spans 14 amino acids. V was trimmed by 2 bases and J by 3 bases, leaving 11 bases between them. Per germline, CDR1 MNHEY and CDR2 SVGEGT. The CDR3 protein is CASSYGTVFYEQYF. Here the CDR3 DNA reads TGTGCCAGCAGTTACGGGACCGTTTTCTACGAGCAGTACTTC.

This clonotype was seen more than once but under ten times. The J gene is TRBJ2-7, the V gene TRBV7-2; D uncertain. Germline CDR1 is SGHTA and CDR2 is FQGNSA. The CDR3 covers 13 residues. The ends were cut back, 3 bases at V and 5 bases at J, with 11 bases in the middle. CDR3 coding DNA: TGTGCCAGCAGCTTGCTCACTATGGACGAGCAGTACTTC. Translation gives CASSLLTMDEQYF.

V and J are TRBV10-3 and TRBJ2-1; 8 nucleotides align to TRBD2. This CDR3 region has 17 residues. From germline, CDR1 is ENHRY and CDR2 SYGVKD. V was pared by 0 bases and J by 7 bases, with 11 bases of the junction left unmatched. The CDR3 DNA reads TGTGCCATCAGTGAGTCGCCTCCAGCGGGAGCCGAGAATGAGCAGTTCTTC. This sequence encodes CAISESPPAGAENEQFF.

This clonotype was observed at least ten times. The rearrangement uses TRBV20-1 and TRBJ1-3; the D is unclear. V shed 3 bases and J shed 0 bases, with 3 bases lying between them. Looked up from germline, CDR1 is DFQATT and CDR2 is SNEGSKA (reference sequence). The length of the CDR3 is 12 residues. CDR3 residues: CSARTSGNTIYF. CDR3 DNA: TGCAGTGCTAGGACCTCTGGAAACACCATATATTTT.